A selection of T cell receptor beta chains follows, all from one sample in a study of shared clonotypes between healthy human individuals. Data came from immunoSEQ multiplex PCR; TCRdb stores just in-frame clones and leaves some out. The sample yields 2,500,000 or so clones, about nine tenths seen once. Sequencing was performed on naive CD4+ T cells from PBMCs. The origin of the receptors is a man between 18 and 29 years old in good health. Some clones in this sample may be carry-over from other donors' samples. Each CDR3 is given with its conserved first and last residue. The order of the fields is V gene, J gene, D gene, clone size, CDR3 protein, CDR3 DNA. D genes are given only for firm matches. The listing skips clone size in some rows; elsewhere it reads once, few, many or a size class.

v_gene: TRBV10-1; j_gene: TRBJ2-7; d_gene: TRBD2; abundance: .; CDR3aa: CASSESDGGSMAEQYF; CDR3nt: TGCGCCAGCAGTGAGTCTGACGGCGGGAGCATGGCCGAGCAGTACTTC
v_gene: TRBV5-1; j_gene: TRBJ1-4; d_gene: .; abundance: once; CDR3aa: CASSLGAGVGTNEKLFF; CDR3nt: TGCGCCAGCAGCTTGGGGGCCGGGGTTGGCACTAATGAAAAACTGTTTTTT
v_gene: TRBV13; j_gene: TRBJ1-4; d_gene: .; abundance: .; CDR3aa: CASSLIRKEGEKLFF; CDR3nt: TGTGCCAGCAGCTTAATTCGCAAGGAGGGGGAAAAACTGTTTTTT
v_gene: TRBV5-5; j_gene: TRBJ2-7; d_gene: .; abundance: .; CDR3aa: CASSLNDDGWVEQYF; CDR3nt: TGTGCCAGCAGTTTGAACGATGATGGATGGGTCGAGCAGTACTTC
v_gene: TRBV5-1; j_gene: TRBJ2-2; d_gene: TRBD2; abundance: .; CDR3aa: CASSLVGTSGTGELFF; CDR3nt: TGCGCCAGCAGCTTGGTCGGGACTAGCGGTACCGGGGAGCTGTTTTTT
v_gene: TRBV5-4; j_gene: TRBJ2-5; d_gene: .; abundance: .; CDR3aa: CASSLGGRDQETQYF; CDR3nt: TGTGCCAGCAGCTTGGGGGGCAGGGACCAAGAGACCCAGTACTTC
v_gene: TRBV4-1; j_gene: TRBJ1-2; d_gene: TRBD1; abundance: .; CDR3aa: CASSQAIGQGGGYTF; CDR3nt: TGCGCCAGCAGCCAAGCGATAGGACAGGGAGGCGGCTACACCTTC
v_gene: TRBV5-1; j_gene: TRBJ2-1; d_gene: TRBD2; abundance: .; CDR3aa: CASSSLAGKRAEQFF; CDR3nt: TGCGCCAGCAGCTCTCTAGCGGGGAAGAGAGCTGAGCAGTTCTTC
v_gene: TRBV10-3; j_gene: TRBJ2-7; d_gene: TRBD1; abundance: .; CDR3aa: CAISSLGTGGNEQYF; CDR3nt: TGTGCCATCAGCTCTCTAGGGACAGGGGGTAACGAGCAGTACTTC
v_gene: TRBV7-9; j_gene: TRBJ2-1; d_gene: TRBD2; abundance: .; CDR3aa: CASSLAGGTNEQFF; CDR3nt: TGTGCCAGCAGCCTAGCGGGAGGAACAAATGAGCAGTTCTTC
v_gene: TRBV6-6; j_gene: TRBJ1-1; d_gene: .; abundance: few; CDR3aa: CASSYRQGNTEAFF; CDR3nt: TGTGCCAGCAGTTACCGGCAGGGGAACACTGAAGCTTTCTTT
v_gene: TRBV7-8; j_gene: TRBJ1-3; d_gene: .; abundance: .; CDR3aa: CASSKRRDSSGNTIYF; CDR3nt: TGTGCCAGCAGCAAACGGCGGGATAGCTCTGGAAACACCATATATTTT
v_gene: TRBV28; j_gene: TRBJ1-5; d_gene: .; abundance: .; CDR3aa: CASSLDPRANQPQHF; CDR3nt: TGTGCCAGCAGCCTAGACCCCAGGGCCAATCAGCCCCAGCATTTT
v_gene: TRBV18; j_gene: TRBJ2-5; d_gene: TRBD1; abundance: .; CDR3aa: CASSQTRGRQQETQYF; CDR3nt: TGTGCCAGCTCCCAAACGAGGGGGCGCCAACAAGAGACCCAGTACTTC
v_gene: TRBV7-6; j_gene: TRBJ2-2; d_gene: TRBD2; abundance: .; CDR3aa: CASSLDFLAGGPGELFF; CDR3nt: TGTGCCAGCAGCTTAGATTTCCTAGCGGGAGGACCCGGGGAGCTGTTTTTT
v_gene: TRBV7-9; j_gene: TRBJ2-1; d_gene: .; abundance: .; CDR3aa: CASSFRTAPYNEQFF; CDR3nt: TGTGCCAGCAGCTTTAGGACTGCCCCCTACAATGAGCAGTTCTTC
v_gene: TRBV9; j_gene: TRBJ2-5; d_gene: .; abundance: .; CDR3aa: CASSKETQYF; CDR3nt: TGTGCCAGCAGCAAAGAGACCCAGTACTTC
v_gene: TRBV4-1; j_gene: TRBJ2-7; d_gene: .; abundance: .; CDR3aa: CASSQGPDLSPLEQYF; CDR3nt: TGCGCCAGCAGCCAAGGCCCGGACCTCTCCCCCCTCGAGCAGTACTTC
v_gene: TRBV9; j_gene: TRBJ2-5; d_gene: TRBD2; abundance: .; CDR3aa: CASSVVGEGETQYF; CDR3nt: TGTGCCAGCAGCGTCGTGGGGGAGGGGGAGACCCAGTACTTC
v_gene: TRBV7-8; j_gene: TRBJ2-2; d_gene: .; abundance: .; CDR3aa: CASSSEPTNTGELFF; CDR3nt: TGTGCCAGCAGCTCCGAGCCCACGAACACCGGGGAGCTGTTTTTT
v_gene: TRBV28; j_gene: TRBJ1-5; d_gene: TRBD1; abundance: .; CDR3aa: CASSFRDRESQPQHF; CDR3nt: TGTGCCAGCAGTTTCCGGGACAGGGAAAGTCAGCCCCAGCATTTT
v_gene: TRBV27; j_gene: TRBJ1-2; d_gene: .; abundance: .; CDR3aa: CASSLSKGPPNYGYTF; CDR3nt: TGTGCCAGCAGTCTATCGAAGGGACCCCCTAACTATGGCTACACCTTC
v_gene: TRBV5-6; j_gene: TRBJ1-2; d_gene: .; abundance: .; CDR3aa: CASSSLAATGGYTF; CDR3nt: TGTGCCAGCAGCTCCCTCGCCGCTACGGGTGGCTACACCTTC
v_gene: TRBV27; j_gene: TRBJ2-5; d_gene: TRBD2; abundance: .; CDR3aa: CASKGGLAGGLETQYF; CDR3nt: TGTGCCAGCAAAGGGGGGCTAGCGGGAGGGTTAGAGACCCAGTACTTC
v_gene: TRBV12-5; j_gene: TRBJ2-1; d_gene: .; abundance: once; CDR3aa: CASGLAGYSEQFF; CDR3nt: TGTGCTAGTGGTTTGGCGGGTTATAGTGAGCAGTTCTTC
v_gene: TRBV30; j_gene: TRBJ2-7; d_gene: .; abundance: .; CDR3aa: CAWSVGGGYEQYF; CDR3nt: TGTGCCTGGAGTGTAGGGGGGGGGTACGAGCAGTACTTC
v_gene: TRBV15; j_gene: TRBJ2-2; d_gene: TRBD2; abundance: .; CDR3aa: CATSRDRGLAGTGELFF; CDR3nt: TGTGCCACCAGCAGAGATAGGGGACTAGCGGGCACCGGGGAGCTGTTTTTT
v_gene: TRBV15; j_gene: TRBJ1-5; d_gene: .; abundance: .; CDR3aa: CATSRDQGGFQPQHF; CDR3nt: TGTGCCACCAGCAGAGATCAGGGAGGGTTTCAGCCCCAGCATTTT
v_gene: TRBV19; j_gene: TRBJ1-5; d_gene: .; abundance: .; CDR3aa: CASSMGNQPQHF; CDR3nt: TGTGCCAGTAGTATGGGTAATCAGCCCCAGCATTTT
v_gene: TRBV4-1; j_gene: TRBJ2-1; d_gene: .; abundance: .; CDR3aa: CASSHERSSYNEQFF; CDR3nt: TGCGCCAGCAGCCATGAGCGGAGCTCCTACAATGAGCAGTTCTTC
v_gene: TRBV10-3; j_gene: TRBJ1-5; d_gene: .; abundance: .; CDR3aa: CAISGSQVNQPQHF; CDR3nt: TGTGCCATCAGTGGGAGTCAGGTGAATCAGCCCCAGCATTTT
v_gene: TRBV30; j_gene: TRBJ2-7; d_gene: .; abundance: .; CDR3aa: CAWVGDESYEQYF; CDR3nt: TGTGCCTGGGTGGGAGACGAATCCTACGAGCAGTACTTC
v_gene: TRBV27; j_gene: TRBJ1-5; d_gene: .; abundance: once; CDR3aa: CASRVTLGQPNQPQHF; CDR3nt: TGTGCCAGCAGGGTTACGTTAGGACAACCTAATCAGCCCCAGCATTTT
v_gene: TRBV6-5; j_gene: TRBJ2-7; d_gene: TRBD2; abundance: .; CDR3aa: CASSYVLSGGSYEQYF; CDR3nt: TGTGCCAGCAGTTACGTCCTCAGCGGGGGCTCCTACGAGCAGTACTTC
v_gene: TRBV30; j_gene: TRBJ1-2; d_gene: .; abundance: .; CDR3aa: CACPERGNSYGYTF; CDR3nt: TGTGCCTGCCCGGAGCGGGGGAACAGCTATGGCTACACCTTC
v_gene: TRBV27; j_gene: TRBJ2-7; d_gene: .; abundance: once; CDR3aa: CASRDSGIGEQYF; CDR3nt: TGTGCCAGCCGGGACAGCGGGATCGGCGAGCAGTACTTC
v_gene: TRBV28; j_gene: TRBJ2-5; d_gene: .; abundance: .; CDR3aa: CASSLRSGAQETQYF; CDR3nt: TGTGCCAGCAGTTTAAGATCCGGGGCCCAAGAGACCCAGTACTTC
v_gene: TRBV19; j_gene: TRBJ2-7; d_gene: .; abundance: .; CDR3aa: CASSPNGYEQYF; CDR3nt: TGTGCCAGTAGTCCTAACGGATACGAGCAGTACTTC
v_gene: TRBV30; j_gene: TRBJ2-7; d_gene: .; abundance: .; CDR3aa: CAWVPGDSRYEQYF; CDR3nt: TGTGCCTGGGTCCCGGGGGACTCCCGATACGAGCAGTACTTC
v_gene: TRBV9; j_gene: TRBJ1-5; d_gene: .; abundance: few; CDR3aa: CASSPLGGEDQPQHF; CDR3nt: TGTGCCAGCAGCCCCTTAGGGGGGGAGGATCAGCCCCAGCATTTT
v_gene: TRBV27; j_gene: TRBJ2-1; d_gene: .; abundance: .; CDR3aa: CASSSVGKGGQAEQFF; CDR3nt: TGTGCCAGCAGTTCCGTGGGTAAAGGTGGGCAAGCTGAGCAGTTCTTC
v_gene: TRBV5-1; j_gene: TRBJ1-6; d_gene: .; abundance: .; CDR3aa: CASSSTGYDSPLHF; CDR3nt: TGCGCCAGCAGCAGTACAGGGTACGATTCACCCCTCCACTTT
v_gene: TRBV29-1; j_gene: TRBJ1-2; d_gene: .; abundance: few; CDR3aa: CSVGTDNYGYTF; CDR3nt: TGCAGCGTTGGGACTGATAACTATGGCTACACCTTC
v_gene: TRBV15; j_gene: TRBJ1-1; d_gene: .; abundance: .; CDR3aa: CATSRSSVGEAFF; CDR3nt: TGTGCCACCAGCCGATCCTCTGTCGGGGAAGCTTTCTTT
v_gene: TRBV5-1; j_gene: TRBJ2-2; d_gene: TRBD1; abundance: .; CDR3aa: CASSIPGQGDSGELFF; CDR3nt: TGCGCCAGCAGCATTCCGGGACAGGGGGATTCCGGGGAGCTGTTTTTT
v_gene: TRBV7-9; j_gene: TRBJ1-2; d_gene: TRBD1; abundance: .; CDR3aa: CASSPGQGRKNYGYTF; CDR3nt: TGTGCCAGCAGCCCTGGACAGGGGCGGAAAAACTATGGCTACACCTTC
v_gene: TRBV29-1; j_gene: TRBJ2-5; d_gene: .; abundance: .; CDR3aa: CSVEWADQETQYF; CDR3nt: TGCAGCGTTGAATGGGCGGACCAAGAGACCCAGTACTTC
v_gene: TRBV10-3; j_gene: TRBJ2-5; d_gene: TRBD1; abundance: .; CDR3aa: CAISAWTGGETQYF; CDR3nt: TGTGCCATCAGTGCCTGGACAGGGGGAGAGACCCAGTACTTC
v_gene: TRBV6-9; j_gene: TRBJ2-3; d_gene: .; abundance: .; CDR3aa: CASSYAETSTDTQYF; CDR3nt: TGTGCCAGCAGTTATGCGGAGACTAGCACAGATACGCAGTATTTT
v_gene: TRBV5-6; j_gene: TRBJ2-2; d_gene: .; abundance: once; CDR3aa: CASSFDISGDGELFF; CDR3nt: TGTGCCAGCAGCTTTGATATTTCAGGCGACGGGGAGCTGTTTTTT
v_gene: TRBV28; j_gene: TRBJ2-4; d_gene: TRBD1; abundance: .; CDR3aa: CASSRAGGGEAKNIQYF; CDR3nt: TGTGCCAGCAGTCGAGCAGGGGGCGGGGAAGCCAAAAACATTCAGTACTTC
v_gene: TRBV6-5; j_gene: TRBJ2-2; d_gene: .; abundance: .; CDR3aa: CASSSAGGVGELFF; CDR3nt: TGTGCCAGTTCTAGCGCAGGGGGGGTCGGGGAGCTGTTTTTT
v_gene: TRBV5-1; j_gene: TRBJ2-1; d_gene: .; abundance: .; CDR3aa: CASSLISGGLNEQFF; CDR3nt: TGCGCCAGCAGCTTGATCTCAGGAGGGCTCAATGAGCAGTTCTTC
v_gene: TRBV2; j_gene: TRBJ2-1; d_gene: TRBD2; abundance: .; CDR3aa: CASSGRLAGYNEQFF; CDR3nt: TGTGCCAGCAGCGGTAGACTAGCGGGCTACAATGAGCAGTTCTTC
v_gene: TRBV6-1; j_gene: TRBJ2-7; d_gene: TRBD1; abundance: .; CDR3aa: CASSEGERTGAPYEQYF; CDR3nt: TGTGCCAGCAGTGAAGGGGAGCGGACAGGGGCCCCCTACGAGCAGTACTTC
v_gene: TRBV7-8; j_gene: TRBJ1-2; d_gene: .; abundance: .; CDR3aa: CASSPTSGDHGYTF; CDR3nt: TGTGCCAGCAGCCCGACCTCGGGGGACCATGGCTACACCTTC
v_gene: TRBV7-2; j_gene: TRBJ2-2; d_gene: TRBD2; abundance: .; CDR3aa: CASSSQTSGSTGTGELFF; CDR3nt: TGTGCCAGCAGCTCTCAGACTAGCGGGAGCACAGGCACCGGGGAGCTGTTTTTT